This T cell receptor (beta chain) is drawn from a study of cytomegalovirus exposure and HLA in healthy donors. PCR used 60 Vbeta primers and 13 Jbeta primers. Repertoires were generated with immunoSEQ multiplex PCR, while TCRdb's copy carries only in-frame clones and drops some. The sample consists of more than 130,000 clones, around 77% of them appearing once. Germline V gene lookup returns CDR1 MRHNA and CDR2 SNTAGT. This CDR3 is 14 amino acids long. V lost 4 bases to trimming and J lost 4 bases; unmatched junction nucleotides: 5. This sequence was found in a young man in good health and CMV-seronegative. The specimen sequenced was PBMCs. This sequence joins TRBV6-4 and TRBJ1-1, with 8 bases lining up with TRBD1. The CDR3 DNA reads TGTGCCAGCAGTGGGACAGGGCAAGGCACTGAAGCTTTCTTT. The encoded protein is CASSGTGQGTEAFF.